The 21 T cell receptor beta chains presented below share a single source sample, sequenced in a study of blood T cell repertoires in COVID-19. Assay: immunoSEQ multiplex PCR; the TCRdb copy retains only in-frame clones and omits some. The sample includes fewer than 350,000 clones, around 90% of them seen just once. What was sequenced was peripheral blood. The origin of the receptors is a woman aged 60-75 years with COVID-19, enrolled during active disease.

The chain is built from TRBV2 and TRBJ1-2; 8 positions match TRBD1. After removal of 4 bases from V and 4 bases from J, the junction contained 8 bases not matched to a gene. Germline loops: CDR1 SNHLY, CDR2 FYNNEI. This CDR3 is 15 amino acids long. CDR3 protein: CASSVEQGVLYGYTF. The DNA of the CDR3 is TGTGCCAGCAGTGTGGAACAGGGGGTTCTCTATGGCTACACCTTC.

CDR3 region: CSASLANPGQSNTEAFF. The CDR3 coding sequence is TGCAGTGCTAGTTTGGCCAACCCGGGACAGTCGAACACTGAAGCTTTCTTT. The chain links TRBV20-1 to TRBJ1-1, with TRBD1 matching over 7 bases. The ends lost 3 bases at V and 1 base at J; junction bases unmatched: 14. Germline values: CDR1 DFQATT, CDR2 SNEGSKA (reference sequence). The CDR3 runs 17 residues.

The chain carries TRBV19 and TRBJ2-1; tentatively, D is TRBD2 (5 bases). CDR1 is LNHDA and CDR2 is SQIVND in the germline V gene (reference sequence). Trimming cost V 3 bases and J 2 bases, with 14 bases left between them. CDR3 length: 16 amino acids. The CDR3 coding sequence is TGTGCCAGTAGTATTGGGCTAGCTATCCCCTACAATGAGCAGTTCTTC. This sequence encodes CASSIGLAIPYNEQFF.

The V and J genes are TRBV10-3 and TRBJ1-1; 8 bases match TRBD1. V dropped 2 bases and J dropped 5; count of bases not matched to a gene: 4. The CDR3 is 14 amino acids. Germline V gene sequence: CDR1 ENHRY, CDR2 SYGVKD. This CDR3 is CAISEPDRVTEAFF. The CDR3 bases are TGTGCCATCAGTGAGCCGGACAGGGTTACTGAAGCTTTCTTT.

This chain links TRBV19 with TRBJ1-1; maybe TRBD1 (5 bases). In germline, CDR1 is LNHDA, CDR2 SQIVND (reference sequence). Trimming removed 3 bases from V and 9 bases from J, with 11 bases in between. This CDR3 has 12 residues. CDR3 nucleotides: TGTGCCAGTAGTATCCTCGCGGGGCAAGCTTTCTTT. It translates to CASSILAGQAFF.

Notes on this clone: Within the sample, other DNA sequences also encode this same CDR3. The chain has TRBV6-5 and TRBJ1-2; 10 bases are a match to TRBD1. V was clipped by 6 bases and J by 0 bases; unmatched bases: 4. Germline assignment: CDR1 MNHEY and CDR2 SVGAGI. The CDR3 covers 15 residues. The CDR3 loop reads CASRPGQGANYGYTF. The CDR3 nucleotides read TGTGCCAGCAGGCCCGGACAGGGGGCTAACTATGGCTACACCTTC.

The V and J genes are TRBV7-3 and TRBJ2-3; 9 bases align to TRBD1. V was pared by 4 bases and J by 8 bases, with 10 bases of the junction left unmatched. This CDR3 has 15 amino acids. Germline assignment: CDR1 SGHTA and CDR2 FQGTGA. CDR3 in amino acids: CASSSTGTGFGTQYF. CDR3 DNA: TGTGCCAGCAGCTCGACCGGGACAGGGTTTGGTACGCAGTATTTT. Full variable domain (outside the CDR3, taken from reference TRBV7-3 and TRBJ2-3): GAGVSQTPSNKVTEKGKYVELRCDPISGHTALYWYRQSLGQGPEFLIYFQGTGAADDSGLPNDRFFAVRPEGSVSTLKIQRTERGDSAVYLCASSSTGTGFGTQYFGPGTRLTVL.

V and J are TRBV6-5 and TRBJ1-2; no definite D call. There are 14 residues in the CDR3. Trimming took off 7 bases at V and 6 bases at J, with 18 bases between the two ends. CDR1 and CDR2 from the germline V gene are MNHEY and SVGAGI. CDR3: CASNKNQKMDGYTF. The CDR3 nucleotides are TGTGCCAGCAACAAAAACCAGAAGATGGATGGCTACACCTTC.

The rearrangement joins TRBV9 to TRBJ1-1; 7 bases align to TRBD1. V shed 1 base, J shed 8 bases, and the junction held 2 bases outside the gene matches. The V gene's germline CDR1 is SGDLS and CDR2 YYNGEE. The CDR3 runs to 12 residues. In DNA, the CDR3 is TGTGCCAGCAGCGTAAAACAGGGGGAAGCTTTCTTT. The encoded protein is CASSVKQGEAFF. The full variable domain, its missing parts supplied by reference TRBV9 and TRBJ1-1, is DSGVTQTPKHLITATGQRVTLRCSPRSGDLSVYWYQQSLDQGLQFLIQYYNGEERAKGNILERFSAQQFPDLHSELNLSSLELGDSALYFCASSVKQGEAFFGQGTRLTVV.

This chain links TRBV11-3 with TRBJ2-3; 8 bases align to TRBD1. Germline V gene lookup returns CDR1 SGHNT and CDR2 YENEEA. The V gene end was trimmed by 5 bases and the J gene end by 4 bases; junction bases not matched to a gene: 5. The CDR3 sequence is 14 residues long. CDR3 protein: CASSAGQGPDTQYF. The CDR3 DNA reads TGTGCCAGCAGCGCCGGACAGGGCCCAGATACGCAGTATTTT.

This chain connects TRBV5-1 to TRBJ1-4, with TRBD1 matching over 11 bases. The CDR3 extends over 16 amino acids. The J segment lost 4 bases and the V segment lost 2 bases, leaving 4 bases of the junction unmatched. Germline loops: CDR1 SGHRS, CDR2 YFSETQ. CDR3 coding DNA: TGCGCCAGCAGCTTAGGACAGGGGGCGGATAATGAAAAACTGTTTTTT. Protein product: CASSLGQGADNEKLFF.

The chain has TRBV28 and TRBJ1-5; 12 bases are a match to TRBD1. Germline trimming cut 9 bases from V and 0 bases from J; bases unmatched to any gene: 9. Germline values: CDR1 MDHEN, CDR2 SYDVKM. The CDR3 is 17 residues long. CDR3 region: CASAGTGGLYSNQPQHF. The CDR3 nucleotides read TGTGCCAGTGCCGGGACAGGGGGCCTTTATAGCAATCAGCCCCAGCATTTT.

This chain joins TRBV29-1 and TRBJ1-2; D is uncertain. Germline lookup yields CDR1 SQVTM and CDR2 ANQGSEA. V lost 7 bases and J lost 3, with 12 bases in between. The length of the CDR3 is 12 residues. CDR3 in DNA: TGCAGCGCCCTGACACAGTACTATGGCTACACCTTC. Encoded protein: CSALTQYYGYTF.

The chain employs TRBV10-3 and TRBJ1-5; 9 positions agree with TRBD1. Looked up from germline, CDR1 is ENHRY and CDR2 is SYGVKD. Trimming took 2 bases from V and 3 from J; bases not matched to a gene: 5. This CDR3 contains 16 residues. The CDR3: CAISERTGGLNQPQHF. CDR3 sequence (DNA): TGTGCCATCAGTGAGCGAACAGGGGGCCTCAATCAGCCCCAGCATTTT.

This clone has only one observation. The CDR3 DNA sequence: TGTGCCAGTACGGGGGGGGGCCTACGGCGCTACACCTTC. It encodes CASTGGGLRRYTF. The chain combines TRBV19 with TRBJ1-2; D might be TRBD1 (6 bases). This CDR3 comprises 13 residues. Germline V gene lookup returns CDR1 LNHDA and CDR2 SQIVND (reference sequence). V shed 7 bases and J shed 9 bases, with 18 bases lying between them.

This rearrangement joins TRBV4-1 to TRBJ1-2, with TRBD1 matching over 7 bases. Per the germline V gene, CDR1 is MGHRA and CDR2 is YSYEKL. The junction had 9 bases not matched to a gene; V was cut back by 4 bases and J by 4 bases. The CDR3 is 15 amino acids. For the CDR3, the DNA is TGCGCCAGCAGCCCACGGACAGGAGATATCTATGGCTACACCTTC. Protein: CASSPRTGDIYGYTF.

This CDR3 is CASSLEQGLAASDTQYF. The CDR3 DNA reads TGTGCCAGCAGCTTAGAGCAGGGACTAGCGGCTTCAGATACGCAGTATTTT. V gene TRBV7-8 combines with J gene TRBJ2-3, with 11 bases identical to TRBD2. V was clipped by 1 base and J by 4 bases; unmatched bases: 7. Germline CDR1 SGHVS, CDR2 FQNEAQ. The CDR3 contains 17 residues.

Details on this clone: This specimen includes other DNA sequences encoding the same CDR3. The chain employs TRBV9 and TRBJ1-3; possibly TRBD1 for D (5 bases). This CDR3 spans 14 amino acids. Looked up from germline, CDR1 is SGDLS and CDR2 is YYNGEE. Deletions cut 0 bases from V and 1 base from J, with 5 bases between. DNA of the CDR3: TGTGCCAGCAGCGTAGCAGGGTCTGGAAACACCATATATTTT. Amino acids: CASSVAGSGNTIYF.

The CDR3 DNA is TGTGCCTGGAGTTCGGGGGGGCAAGAGACCCAGTACTTC. Translating it yields CAWSSGGQETQYF. The genes are TRBV30 and TRBJ2-5, with 8 nucleotides matching TRBD2. V trimming: 2 bases; J trimming: 2 bases; junction bases outside the gene matches: 1. The V gene's germline CDR1 is GTSNPN and CDR2 SVGIG (reference sequence). The CDR3 is 13 residues long.

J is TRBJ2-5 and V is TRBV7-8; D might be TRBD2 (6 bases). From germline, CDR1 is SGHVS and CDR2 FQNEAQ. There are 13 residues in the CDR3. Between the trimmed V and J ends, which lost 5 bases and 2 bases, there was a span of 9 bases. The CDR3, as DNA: TGTGCCAGCAGCCCGGGACTTCAAGAGACCCAGTACTTC. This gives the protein CASSPGLQETQYF.

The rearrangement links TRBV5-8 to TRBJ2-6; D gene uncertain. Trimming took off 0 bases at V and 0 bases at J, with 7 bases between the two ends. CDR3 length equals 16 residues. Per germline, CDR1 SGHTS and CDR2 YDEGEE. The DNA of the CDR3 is TGTGCCAGCAGCTTGGGAGGCCTCTCTGGGGCCAACGTCCTGACTTTC. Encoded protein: CASSLGGLSGANVLTF.